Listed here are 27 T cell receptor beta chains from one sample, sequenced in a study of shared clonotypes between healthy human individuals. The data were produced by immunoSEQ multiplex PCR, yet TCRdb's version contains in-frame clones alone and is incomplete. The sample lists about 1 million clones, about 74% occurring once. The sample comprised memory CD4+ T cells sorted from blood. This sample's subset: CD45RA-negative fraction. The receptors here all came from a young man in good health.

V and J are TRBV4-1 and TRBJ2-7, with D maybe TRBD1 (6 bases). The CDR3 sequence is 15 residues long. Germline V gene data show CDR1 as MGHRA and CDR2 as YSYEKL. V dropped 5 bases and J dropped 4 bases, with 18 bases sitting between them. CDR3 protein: CASSVGHQKSYEQYF. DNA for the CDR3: TGCGCCAGCAGCGTGGGACACCAGAAGTCTTACGAGCAGTACTTC.

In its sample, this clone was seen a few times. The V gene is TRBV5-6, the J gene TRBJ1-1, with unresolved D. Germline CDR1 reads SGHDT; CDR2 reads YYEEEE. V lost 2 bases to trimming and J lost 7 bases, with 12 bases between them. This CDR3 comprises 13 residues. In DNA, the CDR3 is TGTGCCAGCAGCTTTCCCCCCCAGCTTGAAGCTTTCTTT. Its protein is CASSFPPQLEAFF.

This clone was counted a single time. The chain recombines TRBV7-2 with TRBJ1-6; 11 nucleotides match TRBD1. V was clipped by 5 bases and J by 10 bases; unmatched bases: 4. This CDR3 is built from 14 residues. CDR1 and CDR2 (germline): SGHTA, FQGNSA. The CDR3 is CASSPGTGGSPLHF. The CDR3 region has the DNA TGTGCCAGCAGCCCCGGGACAGGGGGATCACCCCTCCACTTT.

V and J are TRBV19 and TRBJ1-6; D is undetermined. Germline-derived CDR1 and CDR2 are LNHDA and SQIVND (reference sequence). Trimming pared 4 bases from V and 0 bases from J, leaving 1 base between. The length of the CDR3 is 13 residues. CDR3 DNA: TGTGCCAGTAGTAGCTCCTATAATTCACCCCTCCACTTT. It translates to CASSSSYNSPLHF.

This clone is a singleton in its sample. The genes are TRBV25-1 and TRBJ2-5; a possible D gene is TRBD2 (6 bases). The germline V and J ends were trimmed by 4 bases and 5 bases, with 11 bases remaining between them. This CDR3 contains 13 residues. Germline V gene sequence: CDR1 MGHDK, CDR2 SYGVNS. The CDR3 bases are TGTGCCAGCAGTGCTCTAGCGTCGGAGACCCAGTACTTC. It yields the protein CASSALASETQYF.

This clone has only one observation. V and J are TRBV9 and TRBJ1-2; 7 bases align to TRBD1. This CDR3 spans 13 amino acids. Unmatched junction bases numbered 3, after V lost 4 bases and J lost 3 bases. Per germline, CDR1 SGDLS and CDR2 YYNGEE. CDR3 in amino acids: CASSHGQDYGYTF. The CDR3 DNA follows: TGTGCCAGCAGCCACGGACAGGACTATGGCTACACCTTC.

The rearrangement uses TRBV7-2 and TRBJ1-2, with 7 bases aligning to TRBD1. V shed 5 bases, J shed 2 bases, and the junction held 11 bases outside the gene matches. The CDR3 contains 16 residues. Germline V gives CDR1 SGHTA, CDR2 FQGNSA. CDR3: CASSRLGTGENYGYTF. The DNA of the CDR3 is TGTGCCAGCAGCCGTCTCGGAACAGGGGAAAACTATGGCTACACCTTC.

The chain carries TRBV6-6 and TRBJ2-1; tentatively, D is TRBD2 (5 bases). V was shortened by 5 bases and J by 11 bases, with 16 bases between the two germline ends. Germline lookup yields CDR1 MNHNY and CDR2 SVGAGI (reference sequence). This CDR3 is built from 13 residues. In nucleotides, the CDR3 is TGTGCCAGCAGTCGGAGGAACACCCCTCAGCAGTTCTTC. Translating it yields CASSRRNTPQQFF.

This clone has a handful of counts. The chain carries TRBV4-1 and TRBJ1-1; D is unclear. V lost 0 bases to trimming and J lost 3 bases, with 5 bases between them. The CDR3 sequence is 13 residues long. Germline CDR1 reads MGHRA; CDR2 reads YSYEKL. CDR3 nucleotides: TGCGCCAGCAGCCAAGACTCCTACACTGAAGCTTTCTTT. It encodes CASSQDSYTEAFF.

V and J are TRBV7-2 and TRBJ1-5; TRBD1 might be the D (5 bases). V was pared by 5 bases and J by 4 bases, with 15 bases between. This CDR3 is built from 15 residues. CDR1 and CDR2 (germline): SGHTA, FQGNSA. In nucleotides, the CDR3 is TGTGCCAGCAGCCGCGTGGTGGGGGTTAATCAGCCCCAGCATTTT. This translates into CASSRVVGVNQPQHF. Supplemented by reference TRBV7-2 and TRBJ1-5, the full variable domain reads GAGVSQSPSNKVTEKGKDVELRCDPISGHTALYWYRQSLGQGLEFLIYFQGNSAPDKSGLPSDRFSAERTGGSVSTLTIQRTQQEDSAVYLCASSRVVGVNQPQHFGDGTRLSIL.

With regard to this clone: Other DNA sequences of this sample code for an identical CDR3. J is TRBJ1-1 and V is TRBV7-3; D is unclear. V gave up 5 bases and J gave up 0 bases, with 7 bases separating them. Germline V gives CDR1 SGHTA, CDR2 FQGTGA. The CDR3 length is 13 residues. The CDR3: CASSLRMNTEAFF. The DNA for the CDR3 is TGTGCCAGCAGCCTACGAATGAACACTGAAGCTTTCTTT.

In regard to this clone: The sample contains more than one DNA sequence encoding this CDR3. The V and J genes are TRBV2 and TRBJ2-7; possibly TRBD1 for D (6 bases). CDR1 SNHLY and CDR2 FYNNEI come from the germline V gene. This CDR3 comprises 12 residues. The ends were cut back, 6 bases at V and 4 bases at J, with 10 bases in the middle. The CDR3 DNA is TGTGCCAGCAGGCGTCAGGGGTACGAGCAGTACTTC. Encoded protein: CASRRQGYEQYF.

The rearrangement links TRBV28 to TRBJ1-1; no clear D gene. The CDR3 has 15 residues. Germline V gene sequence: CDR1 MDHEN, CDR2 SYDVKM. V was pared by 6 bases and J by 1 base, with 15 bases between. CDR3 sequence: CASSSPTTANTEAFF. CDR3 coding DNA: TGTGCCAGCAGCAGTCCCACTACAGCGAACACTGAAGCTTTCTTT.

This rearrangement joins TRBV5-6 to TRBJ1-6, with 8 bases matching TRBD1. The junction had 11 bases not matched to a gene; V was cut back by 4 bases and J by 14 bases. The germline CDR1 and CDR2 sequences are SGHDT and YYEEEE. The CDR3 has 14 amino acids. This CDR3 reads CASSLRDRTASLHF. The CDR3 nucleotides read TGTGCCAGCAGCCTACGGGACAGGACCGCGTCCCTCCACTTT. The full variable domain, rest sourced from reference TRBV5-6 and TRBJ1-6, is DAGVTQSPTHLIKTRGQQVTLRCSPKSGHDTVSWYQQALGQGPQFIFQYYEEEERQRGNFPDRFSGHQFPNYSSELNVNALLLGDSALYLCASSLRDRTASLHFGNGTRLTVT.

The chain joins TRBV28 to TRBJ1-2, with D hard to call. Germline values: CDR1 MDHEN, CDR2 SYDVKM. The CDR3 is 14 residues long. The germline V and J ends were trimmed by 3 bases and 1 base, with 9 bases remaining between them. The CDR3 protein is CASSFWLFNYGYTF. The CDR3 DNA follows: TGTGCCAGCAGTTTTTGGCTCTTTAACTATGGCTACACCTTC.

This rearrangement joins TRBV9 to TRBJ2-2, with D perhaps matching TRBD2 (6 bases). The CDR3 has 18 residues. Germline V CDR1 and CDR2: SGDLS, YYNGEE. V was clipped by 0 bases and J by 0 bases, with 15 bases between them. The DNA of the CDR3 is TGTGCCAGCAGCGTAGCTCCCTGGGGCGGGACGAACACCGGGGAGCTGTTTTTT. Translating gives CASSVAPWGGTNTGELFF.

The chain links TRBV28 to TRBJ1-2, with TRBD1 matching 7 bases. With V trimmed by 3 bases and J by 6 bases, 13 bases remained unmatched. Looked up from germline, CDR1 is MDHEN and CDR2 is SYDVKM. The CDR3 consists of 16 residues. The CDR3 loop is CASSFHARGQGDGYTF. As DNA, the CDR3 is TGTGCCAGCAGTTTCCACGCGAGGGGGCAAGGGGATGGCTACACCTTC.

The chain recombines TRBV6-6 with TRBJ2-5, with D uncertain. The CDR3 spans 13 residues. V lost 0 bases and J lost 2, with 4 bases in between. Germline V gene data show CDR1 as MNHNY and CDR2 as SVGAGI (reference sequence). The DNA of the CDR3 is TGTGCCAGCAGTTACTCGGAGCAAGAGACCCAGTACTTC. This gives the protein CASSYSEQETQYF.

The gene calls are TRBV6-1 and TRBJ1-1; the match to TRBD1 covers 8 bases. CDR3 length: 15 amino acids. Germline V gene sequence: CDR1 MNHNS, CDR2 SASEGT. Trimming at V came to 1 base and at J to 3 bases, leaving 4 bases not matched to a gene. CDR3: CASSEVPGGYTEAFF. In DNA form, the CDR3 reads TGTGCCAGCAGTGAAGTGCCAGGGGGCTACACTGAAGCTTTCTTT.

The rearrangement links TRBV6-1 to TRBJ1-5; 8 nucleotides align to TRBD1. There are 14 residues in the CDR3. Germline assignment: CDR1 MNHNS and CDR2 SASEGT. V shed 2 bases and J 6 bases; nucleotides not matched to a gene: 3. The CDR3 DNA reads TGTGCCAGCAGTGAACAGGGGGCAGGTCAGCCCCAGCATTTT. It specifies CASSEQGAGQPQHF.

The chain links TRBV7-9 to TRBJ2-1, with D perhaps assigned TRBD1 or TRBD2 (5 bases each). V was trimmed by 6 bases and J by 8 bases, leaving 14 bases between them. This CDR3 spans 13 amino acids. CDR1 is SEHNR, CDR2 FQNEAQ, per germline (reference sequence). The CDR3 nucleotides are TGTGCCAGCAGGACACCGGGGCCACATGAGCAGTTCTTC. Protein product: CASRTPGPHEQFF.

The CDR3 DNA sequence: TGCAGCGTCGGGGTCGGGGTGATAGACTATGGCTACACCTTC. Residues: CSVGVGVIDYGYTF. The chain uses TRBV29-1 and TRBJ1-2; D not resolved. There are 14 residues in the CDR3. Trimming left V 6 bases short and J 3 bases short, with 17 bases between. Looked up from germline, CDR1 is SQVTM and CDR2 is ANQGSEA.

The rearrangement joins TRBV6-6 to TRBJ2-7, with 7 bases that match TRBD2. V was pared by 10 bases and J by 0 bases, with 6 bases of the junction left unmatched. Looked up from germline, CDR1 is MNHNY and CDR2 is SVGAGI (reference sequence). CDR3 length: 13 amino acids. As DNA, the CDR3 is TGTGCCACCCTGGGGGGGTCCTCCTACGAGCAGTACTTC. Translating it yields CATLGGSSYEQYF.

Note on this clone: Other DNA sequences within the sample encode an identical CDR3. CDR3 DNA sequence: TGTGCCAGCTCATCAGGGGCGTCCTACGAGCAGTACTTC. Translating it yields CASSSGASYEQYF. The rearrangement uses TRBV18 and TRBJ2-7, with D maybe TRBD1 (6 bases). V was trimmed by 5 bases and J by 1 base, leaving 9 bases between them. The CDR3 contains 13 residues. CDR1 and CDR2 from the germline V gene are KGHSH and LQKENI.

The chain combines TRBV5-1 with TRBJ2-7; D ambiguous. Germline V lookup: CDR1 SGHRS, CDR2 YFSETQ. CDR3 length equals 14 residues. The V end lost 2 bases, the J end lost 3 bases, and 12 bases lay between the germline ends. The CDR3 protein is CASSFTGPNYEQYF. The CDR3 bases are TGCGCCAGCAGCTTTACCGGGCCTAACTACGAGCAGTACTTC.

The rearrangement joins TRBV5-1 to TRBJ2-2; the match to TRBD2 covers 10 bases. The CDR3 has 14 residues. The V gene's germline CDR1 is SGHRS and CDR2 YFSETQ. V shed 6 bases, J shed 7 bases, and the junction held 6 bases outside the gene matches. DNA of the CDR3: TGCGCCAGCACGTCTAGCGGGAGAGGCGGGGAGCTGTTTTTT. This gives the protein CASTSSGRGGELFF.

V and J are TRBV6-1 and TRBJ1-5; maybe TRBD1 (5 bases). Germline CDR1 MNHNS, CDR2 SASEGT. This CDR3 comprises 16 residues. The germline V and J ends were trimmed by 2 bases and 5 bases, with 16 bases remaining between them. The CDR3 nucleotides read TGTGCCAGCAGTGAAAGTGGGGCAGAACCCTATCAGCCCCAGCATTTT. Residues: CASSESGAEPYQPQHF.